This entry lists 8 T cell receptor beta chains sequenced from one sample in a study of blood T cell repertoires in COVID-19. Sequenced by immunoSEQ multiplex PCR; TCRdb stores in-frame clones only, minus some. The data show about 260,000 clones, around nine tenths seen once. Material: peripheral blood. The source of these receptors is a woman aged 65 to 85 with COVID-19, enrolled during active disease.

The chain combines TRBV11-2 with TRBJ2-5, with 10 nucleotides matching TRBD2. The CDR3 is made up of 17 amino acids. CDR1 is SGHAT and CDR2 is FQNNGV in the germline V gene. V lost 4 bases, J lost 4 bases, and 12 bases stayed unmatched. Here the CDR3 reads CASSSGGSGRALETQYF. CDR3 nucleotide sequence: TGTGCCAGCAGCTCGGGGGGCAGCGGGAGGGCCTTAGAGACCCAGTACTTC. Full variable domain (missing parts from reference TRBV11-2 and TRBJ2-5): EAGVAQSPRYKIIEKRQSVAFWCNPISGHATLYWYQQILGQGPKLLIQFQNNGVVDDSQLPKDRFSAERLKGVDSTLKIQPAKLEDSAVYLCASSSGGSGRALETQYFGPGTRLLVL.

This chain joins TRBV19 and TRBJ1-5, with D possibly being TRBD1 (5 bases). This CDR3 is 13 amino acids long. The V end was cut by 6 bases, the J end by 1 base, with 7 bases between. Germline V gives CDR1 LNHDA, CDR2 SQIVND (reference sequence). CDR3 nucleotide sequence: TGTGCCAGTAGGACAGTAAGCAATCAGCCCCAGCATTTT. Translating gives CASRTVSNQPQHF.

The V and J genes are TRBV7-9 and TRBJ2-7, with 8 nucleotides matching TRBD1. V trimming: 6 bases; J trimming: 3 bases; junction bases outside the gene matches: 4. The length of the CDR3 is 13 residues. Germline V gene data show CDR1 as SEHNR and CDR2 as FQNEAQ (reference sequence). CDR3 amino acids: CASSTGTGYEQYF. The CDR3 bases are TGTGCCAGCAGTACCGGGACAGGCTACGAGCAGTACTTC.

The genes are TRBV11-2 and TRBJ2-4; TRBD2 might be the D (5 bases). This CDR3 contains 16 residues. V was cut by 1 base and J by 0 bases, with 10 bases left in between. Germline V CDR1 and CDR2: SGHAT, FQNNGV. CDR3 nucleotides: TGTGCCAGCAGCTTAGGAGGGTATGGAGCCAAAAACATTCAGTACTTC. This encodes CASSLGGYGAKNIQYF.

This clone appeared a single time. The V and J genes are TRBV5-5 and TRBJ2-5; 8 bases agree with TRBD2. CDR1 and CDR2 from the germline V gene are SGHKS and YYEKEE (reference sequence). The trim removed 0 bases at V and 1 base at J, leaving 5 bases unmatched. The CDR3 extends over 16 amino acids. CDR3 sequence (DNA): TGTGCCAGCAGCTTGGCAGTAGCGGGATCCCAAGAGACCCAGTACTTC. It is translated as CASSLAVAGSQETQYF.

The CDR3 sequence: CASSATGTNSGANVLTF. For the CDR3, the DNA is TGTGCCAGCAGCGCAACAGGGACCAACTCTGGGGCCAACGTCCTGACTTTC. The chain couples TRBV9 to TRBJ2-6, with D perhaps matching TRBD1 (6 bases). Trimming removed 3 bases at V and 0 bases at J, with 13 bases between. The length of the CDR3 is 17 residues. CDR1 and CDR2 from the germline V gene are SGDLS and YYNGEE.

V is TRBV9 and J is TRBJ2-5; tentative D call: TRBD2 (6 bases). The CDR3 spans 14 residues. Germline CDR1 and CDR2: SGDLS and YYNGEE. Trimming stripped 4 bases from V and 3 bases from J, with 13 bases between. The chain's CDR3 is CASSTRTTKETQYF. CDR3 nucleotides: TGTGCCAGCAGCACTAGGACTACTAAAGAGACCCAGTACTTC.

Of note for this clone: Other DNA sequences in this specimen translate into the identical CDR3. The rearrangement links TRBV19 to TRBJ1-3; 7 positions match TRBD1. The trim removed 1 base at V and 0 bases at J, leaving 0 bases unmatched. Per the germline V gene, CDR1 is LNHDA and CDR2 is SQIVND (reference sequence). The length of the CDR3 is 15 residues. The CDR3 nucleotides read TGTGCCAGTAGTATAGGGACAGGCTCTGGAAACACCATATATTTT. Its translation is CASSIGTGSGNTIYF.